This entry lists 9 T cell receptor beta chains sequenced from one sample in a study of T cell responses to AZD1222 COVID-19 vaccine. Here immunoSEQ multiplex PCR was the method, and the copy in TCRdb shows in-frame clones only, minus some. The table lists 120,000 to 150,000 clones, 90% to 95% of them singletons. This specimen consisted of peripheral blood, obtained on day 0 of MenACWY control vaccination. The receptors derive from an adult in good health.

V and J are TRBV3-1 (or the pseudogene TRBV3-2) and TRBJ2-7; maybe TRBD2 (6 bases). Trimming left V 0 bases short and J 0 bases short, with 21 bases between. Germline V gene lookup returns CDR1 LGHDT and CDR2 YNNKEL (reference sequence). There are 19 residues in the CDR3. DNA of the CDR3: TGTGCCAGCAGCCAAGATAGGTTCGGGACTCGTTCGAGCTCCTACGAGCAGTACTTC. Translated: CASSQDRFGTRSSSYEQYF.

The chain recombines TRBV6-6 with TRBJ1-1; D call uncertain. This CDR3 is 14 amino acids long. Germline CDR1 reads MNHNY; CDR2 reads SVGAGI (reference sequence). V gave up 8 bases and J gave up 5 bases, with 18 bases separating them. Written as DNA, the CDR3 is TGTGCCAGCCGTATCGACACCTCCGGGACTGAAGCTTTCTTT. Translating gives CASRIDTSGTEAFF.

V is TRBV7-9 and J is TRBJ2-6; TRBD1 might be the D (5 bases). V lost 6 bases, J lost 0 bases, and 18 bases lay in between. The CDR3 contains 18 residues. Germline CDR1 reads SEHNR; CDR2 reads FQNEAQ (reference sequence). The CDR3 protein is CASSFWPGSSSGANVLTF. CDR3 DNA sequence: TGTGCCAGCAGTTTTTGGCCAGGGTCCAGCTCTGGGGCCAACGTCCTGACTTTC.

The J gene is TRBJ2-1, the V gene TRBV7-3; 14 bases match TRBD2. V was clipped by 8 bases and J by 12 bases; unmatched bases: 9. This CDR3 has 14 residues. CDR1 is SGHTA, CDR2 FQGTGA, per germline. The CDR3 coding sequence is TGTGCCAGCTCACCGGGACTAGCGGGGGATCGGCAGTTCTTC. Translated, it gives CASSPGLAGDRQFF.

The gene calls are TRBV24-1 and TRBJ2-1; D might be TRBD2 (5 bases). Germline V gene data show CDR1 as KGHDR and CDR2 as SFDVKD. This CDR3 spans 16 amino acids. Trimming left V 0 bases short and J 1 base short, with 9 bases between. The CDR3 reads CATSDLEPGSYNEQFF. CDR3 bases: TGTGCCACCAGTGATTTGGAACCGGGGTCCTACAATGAGCAGTTCTTC.

J is TRBJ1-2 and V is TRBV9; TRBD1 agrees at 10 bases. The CDR3 is 15 amino acids. Trimming took 0 bases from V and 7 from J; bases not matched to a gene: 6. The germline V gene encodes CDR1 SGDLS and CDR2 YYNGEE. The chain's CDR3 is CASSVAGQGFSGYTF. The CDR3 nucleotides are TGTGCCAGCAGCGTAGCGGGACAGGGGTTCTCTGGCTACACCTTC.

The chain is built from TRBV7-9 and TRBJ1-1; D uncertain. V was shortened by 4 bases and J by 7 bases, with 10 bases between the two germline ends. Germline V lookup: CDR1 SEHNR, CDR2 FQNEAQ (reference sequence). The CDR3 covers 12 residues. This CDR3 is CASSSSSSEAFF. The CDR3 nucleotides are TGTGCCAGCAGCTCGAGTTCAAGTGAAGCTTTCTTT.

This chain uses TRBV6-5 with TRBJ2-2; tentatively, D is TRBD1 (5 bases). The germline gives CDR1 MNHEY, CDR2 SVGAGI. The V gene lost 0 bases and the J gene lost 4 bases, with 9 bases spanning the gap. The CDR3 consists of 15 residues. DNA of the CDR3: TGTGCCAGCAGTTACTCAAGCAGGGCCACCGGGGAGCTGTTTTTT. Protein: CASSYSSRATGELFF.

This chain joins TRBV3-1 (or the pseudogene TRBV3-2) and TRBJ2-3, with D perhaps TRBD2 (6 bases). Germline CDR1 reads LGHDT; CDR2 reads YNNKEL (reference sequence). This CDR3 contains 15 residues. Trimming left V 3 bases short and J 6 bases short, with 16 bases between. Here the CDR3 reads CASSHSGLASDTQYF. CDR3 in DNA: TGTGCCAGCAGCCATAGCGGTCTAGCGTCCGATACGCAGTATTTT.